A single sample gave rise to the 29 T cell receptor beta chains below, sequenced in a study of cytomegalovirus exposure and HLA in healthy donors. The PCR made use of 60 Vbeta and 13 Jbeta primers. Assay: immunoSEQ multiplex PCR; the TCRdb copy retains only in-frame clones and omits some. Of 150,000 to 200,000 clones listed, roughly 80% are singletons. The sample taken for sequencing was PBMCs. These receptors originate from a female donor in good health and CMV-seronegative.

The chain couples TRBV7-3 to TRBJ1-1; a weak D match, TRBD1 (5 bases). The V gene lost 2 bases and the J gene lost 6 bases, with 10 bases spanning the gap. This CDR3 region has 13 residues. Germline loops: CDR1 SGHTA, CDR2 FQGTGA. For the CDR3, the DNA is TGTGCCAGCAGCTTATACGGGGGGTCTGAAGCTTTCTTT. Protein sequence: CASSLYGGSEAFF.

CDR3 sequence (DNA): TGTGCCAGCAGCTTGGAGACTTGGGGGCCTGAAGCTTTCTTT. Translation gives CASSLETWGPEAFF. The V and J genes are TRBV5-6 and TRBJ1-1; maybe TRBD1 (6 bases). Trimming left V 0 bases short and J 6 bases short, with 12 bases between. The CDR3 is 14 amino acids. The V gene's germline CDR1 is SGHDT and CDR2 YYEEEE.

The V and J genes are TRBV7-6 and TRBJ1-2; TRBD1 agrees at 8 bases. The CDR3 sequence is 15 residues long. Germline CDR1 SGHVS, CDR2 FNYEAQ. Trimming at V came to 2 bases and at J to 5 bases, leaving 7 bases not matched to a gene. The DNA for the CDR3 is TGTGCCAGCAGCTTATCCGGGACAGGTCAATATGGCTACACCTTC. It is translated as CASSLSGTGQYGYTF.

This sequence joins TRBV10-1 and TRBJ2-5, with 9 bases matching TRBD1. The CDR3 length is 12 residues. Per the germline V gene, CDR1 is WNHNN and CDR2 is SYGVQD (reference sequence). V trimming: 8 bases; J trimming: 4 bases; junction bases outside the gene matches: 2. The CDR3 here is CASGQGRETQYF. The DNA of the CDR3 is TGCGCCAGCGGACAGGGGAGAGAGACCCAGTACTTC.

The genes are TRBV7-2 and TRBJ2-7; no firm D call. V was cut by 5 bases and J by 2 bases, with 13 bases left in between. Germline V gene sequence: CDR1 SGHTA, CDR2 FQGNSA. The CDR3 loop spans 14 amino acids. This CDR3 is CASSPSSLAYEQYF. The CDR3, as DNA: TGTGCCAGCAGCCCGTCGTCCCTAGCCTACGAGCAGTACTTC.

This clone was seen once. The chain carries TRBV18 and TRBJ1-5; D remains unclear. The CDR3 extends over 16 amino acids. Germline CDR1 and CDR2: KGHSH and LQKENI. V dropped 1 base and J dropped 3 bases, with 13 bases sitting between them. The CDR3: CASSPRPGSANQPQHF. As DNA, the CDR3 is TGTGCCAGCTCACCACGCCCGGGATCGGCCAATCAGCCCCAGCATTTT.

This clone turned up a few times. J is TRBJ1-1 and V is TRBV7-9, with D possibly TRBD1 on 5 matching bases. V lost 5 bases and J lost 1, with 17 bases in between. There are 16 residues in the CDR3. Germline CDR1 SEHNR, CDR2 FQNEAQ (reference sequence). The CDR3 nucleotides are TGTGCCAGCAGCCCAGACAGAAGCAGAAAGAACACTGAAGCTTTCTTT. Translation: CASSPDRSRKNTEAFF.

This clone is a singleton in its sample. This chain connects TRBV6-5 to TRBJ2-3, with a tentative D call TRBD2 (7 bases). Trimming took off 11 bases at V and 7 bases at J, with 16 bases between the two ends. The CDR3 has 12 residues. The germline V gene encodes CDR1 MNHEY and CDR2 SVGAGI. The CDR3, as DNA: TGTGCCGGGGGGGCACCGCCCAATACGCAGTATTTT. Its protein is CAGGAPPNTQYF.

This sequence joins TRBV18 and TRBJ2-1, with D hard to call. Germline loops: CDR1 KGHSH, CDR2 LQKENI. The CDR3 has 11 amino acids. Deletions cut 6 bases from V and 7 bases from J, with 7 bases between. CDR3 region: CASSRENEQFF. The DNA for the CDR3 is TGTGCCAGCTCGCGAGAAAATGAGCAGTTCTTC.

The V and J genes are TRBV5-1 and TRBJ2-5; 7 positions agree with TRBD1. V shed 4 bases, J shed 4 bases, and the junction held 10 bases outside the gene matches. Looked up from germline, CDR1 is SGHRS and CDR2 is YFSETQ. The CDR3 has 15 amino acids. The CDR3 DNA follows: TGCGCCAGCAGCCAAGGACAGGCTAATTTAGAGACCCAGTACTTC. Encoded protein: CASSQGQANLETQYF.

J is TRBJ1-5 and V is TRBV28, with no clear D. CDR1 MDHEN and CDR2 SYDVKM come from the germline V gene. Trimming removed 3 bases at V and 0 bases at J, with 9 bases between. There are 15 residues in the CDR3. The CDR3 bases are TGTGCCAGCAGTTTCGGCGGCTATAGCAATCAGCCCCAGCATTTT. This gives the protein CASSFGGYSNQPQHF.

This chain uses TRBV7-3 with TRBJ1-6; D gene unclear. This CDR3 region has 13 residues. From germline, CDR1 is SGHTA and CDR2 FQGTGA. With 3 bases removed from V and 9 bases from J, the gap between germline ends came to 9 bases. CDR3 sequence: CASSFSVSSPLHF. CDR3 DNA: TGTGCCAGCAGCTTTTCTGTTAGTTCACCCCTCCACTTT.

This chain uses TRBV7-6 with TRBJ1-2, with 7 positions matching TRBD1. Unmatched junction bases numbered 5, after V lost 5 bases and J lost 8 bases. The CDR3 extends over 12 amino acids. Germline assignment: CDR1 SGHVS and CDR2 FNYEAQ. The chain's CDR3 is CASSRQGSGYTF. The CDR3, as DNA: TGTGCCAGCAGCCGACAGGGTAGCGGCTACACCTTC.

The chain has TRBV7-9 and TRBJ1-2, with D maybe TRBD1 (5 bases). Germline CDR1 and CDR2: SEHNR and FQNEAQ (reference sequence). V was trimmed by 1 base and J by 6 bases, leaving 9 bases between them. The CDR3 extends over 13 amino acids. Here the CDR3 DNA reads TGTGCCAGCAGCTTAGTCGGACAAGATGGCTACACCTTC. It encodes CASSLVGQDGYTF.

The chain uses TRBV5-1 and TRBJ2-2; the match to TRBD1 covers 11 bases. Losses at the gene ends were 0 bases for V and 6 bases for J; bases not matched to a gene: 7. This CDR3 spans 17 amino acids. Germline values: CDR1 SGHRS, CDR2 YFSETQ. The CDR3 is CASSLEGTGGQAGELFF. The CDR3 DNA reads as TGCGCCAGCAGCTTGGAGGGGACAGGGGGTCAGGCCGGGGAGCTGTTTTTT.

V and J are TRBV30 and TRBJ2-5; D might be TRBD1 (6 bases). The tail of the sequence fits TRBJ2-7 better, so the J call may be wrong. Germline loops: CDR1 GTSNPN, CDR2 SVGIG (reference sequence). CDR3 length equals 12 residues. Here the CDR3 DNA reads TGTGCCGCCCACAGGGCCGGCTACGAGCAGTACTTC. Protein: CAAHRAGYEQYF.

The rearrangement links TRBV30 to TRBJ1-6, with a possible D match to TRBD1 (6 bases). From germline, CDR1 is GTSNPN and CDR2 SVGIG (reference sequence). V lost 4 bases and J lost 8, with 15 bases in between. The CDR3 length is 14 residues. The CDR3 loop reads CAWKGDFRDSPLHF. The CDR3, as DNA: TGTGCCTGGAAGGGGGATTTTAGGGATTCACCCCTCCACTTT.

This clone was detected only a few times. J is TRBJ2-7 and V is TRBV5-6; 9 bases line up with TRBD2. Looked up from germline, CDR1 is SGHDT and CDR2 is YYEEEE. This CDR3 comprises 15 residues. J lost 2 bases, V lost 1 base, and 4 bases had no gene match. CDR3: CASSLWAGGTYEQYF. CDR3 sequence (DNA): TGTGCCAGCAGCTTGTGGGCGGGGGGGACCTACGAGCAGTACTTC.

V gene TRBV9 combines with J gene TRBJ1-3; D is unresolved. This CDR3 is 12 amino acids long. The germline V and J ends were trimmed by 4 bases and 8 bases, with 10 bases remaining between them. The V gene's germline CDR1 is SGDLS and CDR2 YYNGEE. CDR3 DNA: TGTGCCAGCAGCCCGAGGGTGGACACCATATATTTT. It yields the protein CASSPRVDTIYF.

The chain uses TRBV7-3 and TRBJ1-1, with a possible D match to TRBD1 (5 bases). V was shortened by 0 bases and J by 1 base, with 15 bases between the two germline ends. The germline V gene has CDR1 SGHTA and CDR2 FQGTGA. The CDR3 has 17 residues. DNA of the CDR3: TGTGCCAGCAGCTTAACTGTGGTGGCCACAGGGAACACTGAAGCTTTCTTT. It yields the protein CASSLTVVATGNTEAFF.

For the CDR3, the DNA is TGCGCCAGCAGCTCGAGTTTACAGGGAGTGAACTATGGCTACACCTTC. Amino acid sequence: CASSSSLQGVNYGYTF. The rearrangement uses TRBV5-1 and TRBJ1-2; a weak D match, TRBD1 (6 bases). The CDR3 is made up of 16 amino acids. Germline V gene sequence: CDR1 SGHRS, CDR2 YFSETQ. V gave up 3 bases and J gave up 2 bases, with 17 bases separating them.

J is TRBJ1-6 and V is TRBV25-1, with 10 positions matching TRBD1. CDR3 length: 15 amino acids. Germline assignment: CDR1 MGHDK and CDR2 SYGVNS. V trimming: 3 bases; J trimming: 10 bases; junction bases outside the gene matches: 6. CDR3 in amino acids: CASSDPGQGVSPLHF. CDR3 in DNA: TGTGCCAGCAGTGATCCCGGACAGGGGGTCTCACCCCTCCACTTT. Combining the CDR3 with reference TRBV25-1 and TRBJ1-6 gives the whole variable domain EADIYQTPRYLVIGTGKKITLECSQTMGHDKMYWYQQDPGMELHLIHYSYGVNSTEKGDLSSESTVSRIRTEHFPLTLESARPSHTSQYLCASSDPGQGVSPLHFGNGTRLTVT.

CDR3 DNA sequence: TGTGTTTGCGCGCCCCAGAACACTGAAGCTTTCTTT. Amino acids: CVCAPQNTEAFF. The chain links TRBV30 to TRBJ1-1; D is uncertain. CDR3 length: 12 amino acids. The germline CDR1 and CDR2 sequences are GTSNPN and SVGIG (reference sequence).

This sequence joins TRBV6-6 and TRBJ2-7; 9 bases agree with TRBD2. V was clipped by 8 bases and J by 6 bases; unmatched bases: 8. In germline, CDR1 is MNHNY, CDR2 SVGAGI (reference sequence). The CDR3 runs to 13 residues. The CDR3 region has the DNA TGTGCCAGCGTTTCACCAGCGGGGGGCGAGCAGTACTTC. Translation: CASVSPAGGEQYF.

The J gene is TRBJ1-5, the V gene TRBV5-5; the match to TRBD1 covers 8 bases. Germline V lookup: CDR1 SGHKS, CDR2 YYEKEE (reference sequence). The CDR3 covers 16 residues. Unmatched junction bases numbered 11, after V lost 3 bases and J lost 6 bases. DNA for the CDR3: TGTGCCAGCAGCTGGGGGGACAGGATGGAGGGTCAGCCCCAGCATTTT. Protein product: CASSWGDRMEGQPQHF.

The chain employs TRBV9 and TRBJ2-5; the match to TRBD2 covers 8 bases. There are 15 residues in the CDR3. Germline assignment: CDR1 SGDLS and CDR2 YYNGEE. V shed 3 bases and J 4 bases; nucleotides not matched to a gene: 8. This CDR3 is CASSGSGTSLETQYF. Here the CDR3 DNA reads TGTGCCAGCAGCGGATCCGGGACTAGTCTAGAGACCCAGTACTTC.

V usage is TRBV18 and J usage is TRBJ2-2; 7 positions agree with TRBD1. V shed 1 base and J 2 bases; nucleotides not matched to a gene: 4. Looked up from germline, CDR1 is KGHSH and CDR2 is LQKENI. The CDR3 sequence is 16 residues long. CDR3 sequence (DNA): TGTGCCAGCTCACCACGGGACAGAACAAACACCGGGGAGCTGTTTTTT. As protein: CASSPRDRTNTGELFF.

In its sample, this clone was seen a few times. The rearrangement links TRBV6-1 to TRBJ1-5; a weak D match, TRBD1 (5 bases). The germline V and J ends were trimmed by 4 bases and 5 bases, with 18 bases remaining between them. CDR3 length: 16 residues. The germline V gene encodes CDR1 MNHNS and CDR2 SASEGT. CDR3 amino acids: CASSALYRGLDQPQHF. The CDR3 DNA sequence: TGTGCCAGCAGTGCCTTATATCGGGGGTTGGATCAGCCCCAGCATTTT.

This sequence joins TRBV7-8 and TRBJ1-1; D uncertain. This CDR3 region has 14 residues. From germline, CDR1 is SGHVS and CDR2 FQNEAQ. V was clipped by 4 bases and J by 4 bases, with 13 bases between them. DNA of the CDR3: TGTGCCAGCAGCTCAGCCGAGGGTAGCACTGAAGCTTTCTTT. Protein sequence: CASSSAEGSTEAFF.